The 23 T cell receptor beta chains below were found in one sample sequenced in a study of T cells in localized non-small cell lung cancer. Libraries were prepared by immunoSEQ multiplex PCR; TCRdb keeps only in-frame clonotypes and omits some of them. Of 40,000 to 55,000 clones in the sample, 81% were seen once. The input for sequencing was peripheral blood mononuclear cells, taken before any cancer treatment. The receptor set was obtained from a man aged 40 to 69 with stage III lung adenocarcinoma.

This CDR3 is CASMGEWSAAFF. The CDR3 bases are TGTGCCAGCATGGGGGAGTGGTCAGCTGCTTTCTTT. The chain employs TRBV18 and TRBJ1-1, with a weak D call TRBD1 (5 bases). Trimming shortened V by 8 bases and J by 11 bases, and 18 bases separated the two germline ends. There are 12 residues in the CDR3. Germline CDR1 is KGHSH and CDR2 is LQKENI.

The chain carries TRBV5-1 and TRBJ1-3, with TRBD1 as a possible D gene (5 bases). CDR3 size: 13 residues. V was trimmed by 4 bases and J by 4 bases, leaving 9 bases between them. Germline lookup yields CDR1 SGHRS and CDR2 YFSETQ. The chain's CDR3 is CASSRGVGNTIYF. The CDR3 bases are TGCGCCAGCAGCCGAGGGGTGGGAAACACCATATATTTT.

The chain employs TRBV5-6 and TRBJ2-7; tentatively, D is TRBD1 or TRBD2 (5 bases each). V dropped 3 bases and J dropped 2 bases, with 18 bases sitting between them. The CDR3 is made up of 16 amino acids. Germline V gives CDR1 SGHDT, CDR2 YYEEEE. CDR3 DNA sequence: TGTGCCAGCAGCTGGGGACCCAAGAGGGTTGCCTACGAGCAGTACTTC. Its translation is CASSWGPKRVAYEQYF.

The chain joins TRBV2 to TRBJ2-7; D is uncertain. The CDR3 length is 12 residues. The V gene's germline CDR1 is SNHLY and CDR2 FYNNEI. Trimming stripped 1 base from V and 3 bases from J, with 4 bases between. CDR3 amino acids: CASSEGFYEQYF. For the CDR3, the DNA is TGTGCCAGCAGTGAAGGCTTCTACGAGCAGTACTTC. The variable domain in full, with the rest retrieved from reference TRBV2 and TRBJ2-7, is EPEVTQTPSHQVTQMGQEVILRCVPISNHLYFYWYRQILGQKVEFLVSFYNNEISEKSEIFDDQFSVERPDGSNFTLKIRSTKLEDSAMYFCASSEGFYEQYFGPGTRLTVT.

This chain links TRBV5-4 with TRBJ2-2; 8 nucleotides align to TRBD1. V shed 0 bases and J 1 base; nucleotides not matched to a gene: 5. This CDR3 has 17 amino acids. Germline lookup yields CDR1 SGHNT and CDR2 YYREEE (reference sequence). The CDR3 sequence: CASSLGTGSQNTGELFF. DNA of the CDR3: TGTGCCAGCAGCTTGGGGACAGGGTCCCAGAACACCGGGGAGCTGTTTTTT. Together with reference TRBV5-4 and TRBJ2-2, the CDR3 gives the full variable domain: ETGVTQSPTHLIKTRGQQVTLRCSSQSGHNTVSWYQQALGQGPQFIFQYYREEENGRGNFPPRFSGLQFPNYSSELNVNALELDDSALYLCASSLGTGSQNTGELFFGEGSRLTVL.

This chain connects TRBV19 to TRBJ2-5; no definite D call. Trimming stripped 0 bases from V and 6 bases from J, with 14 bases between. In germline, CDR1 is LNHDA, CDR2 SQIVND (reference sequence). This CDR3 is 15 amino acids long. The CDR3 region has the DNA TGTGCCAGTAGTATAGATCATAATCCTGGACAGACCCAGTACTTC. This codes for CASSIDHNPGQTQYF.

V is TRBV19 and J is TRBJ2-3; 7 bases match TRBD2. The germline V gene has CDR1 LNHDA and CDR2 SQIVND (reference sequence). This CDR3 has 19 residues. V gave up 8 bases and J gave up 0 bases; unmatched junction bases: 20. CDR3 amino acids: CASFGGGAGTFPSTDTQYF. CDR3 bases: TGTGCCAGTTTCGGAGGAGGAGCGGGGACCTTCCCTAGCACAGATACGCAGTATTTT.

Details on this clone: Other DNA sequences in the sample encode the same CDR3. This sequence joins TRBV6-5 and TRBJ1-6; D is ambiguous. CDR1 MNHEY and CDR2 SVGAGI come from the germline V gene. The CDR3 has 14 amino acids. Trimming took 6 bases from V and 5 from J, leaving 11 bases between them. CDR3 region: CASSFRTDNSPLHF. The CDR3, as DNA: TGTGCCAGCAGCTTCCGAACTGATAATTCACCCCTCCACTTT.

The gene calls are TRBV5-6 and TRBJ2-7; perhaps TRBD2 as D (6 bases). V was cut by 2 bases and J by 4 bases, with 16 bases left in between. The CDR3 length is 15 residues. Germline CDR1 reads SGHDT; CDR2 reads YYEEEE. CDR3 sequence: CASSFLSGLMYEQYF. The CDR3 DNA follows: TGTGCCAGCAGCTTCCTTTCGGGACTCATGTACGAGCAGTACTTC.

The rearrangement joins TRBV19 to TRBJ2-3; no clear D. This CDR3 is built from 14 residues. Between the trimmed V and J ends, which lost 0 bases and 8 bases, there was a span of 12 bases. Germline-derived CDR1 and CDR2 are LNHDA and SQIVND (reference sequence). The CDR3 DNA is TGTGCCAGTAGTATAGAGGCACAGTTGAGTACGCAGTATTTT. It translates to CASSIEAQLSTQYF.

There are a few counts of this clone. J is TRBJ2-1 and V is TRBV12-5, with unresolved D. This CDR3 contains 12 residues. Germline CDR1 is LGHNT and CDR2 is FRNRAP. The germline V and J ends were trimmed by 2 bases and 4 bases, with 3 bases remaining between them. For the CDR3, the DNA is TGTGCTAGTGGTTTGAATTACAATGAGCAGTTCTTC. This codes for CASGLNYNEQFF.

This clone occurred a few times. The chain combines TRBV11-2 with TRBJ2-7; D not resolved. V lost 5 bases, J lost 0 bases, and 8 bases lay in between. CDR1 is SGHAT and CDR2 is FQNNGV in the germline V gene. This CDR3 is 13 amino acids long. DNA of the CDR3: TGTGCCAGCAGCGCACAATCCTCCTACGAGCAGTACTTC. Encoded protein: CASSAQSSYEQYF.

This clone was observed at least ten times. The chain uses TRBV6-5 and TRBJ1-6, with D maybe TRBD1 (6 bases). CDR3 length: 14 residues. The V gene lost 5 bases and the J gene lost 10 bases, with 15 bases spanning the gap. Germline-derived CDR1 and CDR2 are MNHEY and SVGAGI. CDR3 sequence: CASSAQGLQSPLHF. The DNA for the CDR3 is TGTGCCAGCAGTGCACAGGGTCTACAATCACCCCTCCACTTT.

This chain uses TRBV10-2 with TRBJ2-3; D perhaps matches TRBD2 (6 bases). CDR1 is WSHSY and CDR2 is SAAADI in the germline V gene. Trimming cost V 8 bases and J 5 bases, with 11 bases left between them. This CDR3 has 12 amino acids. CDR3 loop: CASWRAGDTQYF. Written as DNA, the CDR3 is TGCGCCAGCTGGAGGGCGGGAGATACGCAGTATTTT.

The chain links TRBV10-2 to TRBJ2-5; D gene ambiguous. Germline V gene lookup returns CDR1 WSHSY and CDR2 SAAADI. The CDR3 sequence is 13 residues long. Trimming left V 1 base short and J 3 bases short, with 6 bases between. The CDR3 nucleotides read TGCGCCAGCAGTGAGTGGCAGAAAGAGACCCAGTACTTC. Translating gives CASSEWQKETQYF.

V usage is TRBV6-1 and J usage is TRBJ2-7; 12 bases fit TRBD1. CDR1 and CDR2 (germline): MNHNS, SASEGT. V lost 6 bases and J lost 5; bases outside the gene matches: 8. This CDR3 region has 15 residues. Written as DNA, the CDR3 is TGTGCCAGCAGGGGACAGGGGGCAGGTACCCACGAGCAGTACTTC. Its protein is CASRGQGAGTHEQYF.

This chain uses TRBV14 with TRBJ2-3, with D unclear. Germline CDR1 reads SGHDN; CDR2 reads FVKESK. This CDR3 has 16 residues. V lost 4 bases to trimming and J lost 4 bases, with 18 bases between them. This CDR3 is CASSLGEGILADTQYF. CDR3 bases: TGTGCCAGCAGCCTTGGTGAAGGTATCCTCGCAGATACGCAGTATTTT. The full variable domain, rest sourced from reference TRBV14 and TRBJ2-3, is EAGVTQFPSHSVIEKGQTVTLRCDPISGHDNLYWYRRVMGKEIKFLLHFVKESKQDESGMPNNRFLAERTGGTYSTLKVQPAELEDSGVYFCASSLGEGILADTQYFGPGTRLTVL.

The chain recombines TRBV5-6 with TRBJ2-2; no firm D call. The CDR3 has 14 residues. The ends were cut back, 1 base at V and 7 bases at J, with 11 bases in the middle. Germline values: CDR1 SGHDT, CDR2 YYEEEE. The CDR3 sequence: CASSLKGIGGELFF. The CDR3 bases are TGTGCCAGCAGCTTGAAAGGGATTGGCGGGGAGCTGTTTTTT.

The genes are TRBV7-2 and TRBJ2-7; 11 bases are a match to TRBD2. V shed 4 bases and J 0 bases; nucleotides not matched to a gene: 11. The CDR3 spans 18 residues. The germline CDR1 and CDR2 sequences are SGHTA and FQGNSA. The CDR3 bases are TGTGCCAGCAGCTGGAAGACTAGCGGGGATATTAGCTCCTACGAGCAGTACTTC. Its translation: CASSWKTSGDISSYEQYF.

This clone was recorded only once. The rearrangement links TRBV6-5 to TRBJ1-1, with TRBD1 matching 8 bases. This CDR3 region has 12 residues. Germline-derived CDR1 and CDR2 are MNHEY and SVGAGI. Trimming removed 4 bases from V and 5 bases from J; junction bases left unmatched: 0. DNA for the CDR3: TGTGCCAGCAGTTGGACAGGGACTGAAGCTTTCTTT. Protein sequence: CASSWTGTEAFF.

This clone was seen only once. V and J are TRBV5-1 and TRBJ2-6; TRBD2 aligns across 7 bases. The CDR3 has 16 amino acids. Trimming cost V 6 bases and J 3 bases; bases outside gene matches: 9. The V gene's germline CDR1 is SGHRS and CDR2 YFSETQ. The CDR3 loop reads CASKAGVLGGANVLTF. The CDR3 DNA reads TGCGCCAGCAAGGCGGGGGTACTAGGTGGGGCCAACGTCCTGACTTTC.

V gene TRBV7-6 combines with J gene TRBJ2-1; no reliable D call. CDR3 size: 16 residues. Germline V gene lookup returns CDR1 SGHVS and CDR2 FNYEAQ. The V end lost 3 bases, the J end lost 3 bases, and 15 bases lay between the germline ends. This CDR3 reads CASSFTPPGDYNEQFF. The CDR3 nucleotides are TGTGCCAGCAGCTTCACCCCCCCCGGCGACTACAATGAGCAGTTCTTC.

This rearrangement joins TRBV27 to TRBJ2-3; TRBD2 might be the D (6 bases). The V gene lost 5 bases and the J gene lost 9 bases, with 12 bases spanning the gap. The CDR3 sequence is 12 residues long. CDR1 is MNHEY and CDR2 is SMNVEV in the germline V gene (reference sequence). The CDR3 DNA reads TGTGCCAGCAGTCTACGACTAGGCACGCAGTATTTT. Protein sequence: CASSLRLGTQYF.